This T cell receptor beta chain appears in the sequencing data of a study of T cell responses to AZD1222 COVID-19 vaccine. Overall study findings and caveats: Receipt of two AZD1222 doses was followed by a rise in Spike-specific TCR breadth and depth.

A note on this clone: No antigen is known for it.

Germline CDR1 SGHTS, CDR2 YDEGEE. The CDR3 is 13 amino acids. The germline V and J ends were trimmed by 3 bases and 3 bases, with 7 bases remaining between them. Produced via immunoSEQ multiplex PCR; TCRdb's table is partial and in-frame only. This repertoire shows 150,000 to 200,000 clones, over 70% found once; its top ten account for around 2.9%. The source is an adult in good health. This chain joins TRBV5-8 and TRBJ1-5, with D uncertain. This specimen was peripheral blood, taken on day 0 of MenACWY control vaccination. The DNA of the CDR3 is TGTGCCAGCAGCTGGGGTATCAATCAGCCCCAGCATTTT. It codes for CASSWGINQPQHF.